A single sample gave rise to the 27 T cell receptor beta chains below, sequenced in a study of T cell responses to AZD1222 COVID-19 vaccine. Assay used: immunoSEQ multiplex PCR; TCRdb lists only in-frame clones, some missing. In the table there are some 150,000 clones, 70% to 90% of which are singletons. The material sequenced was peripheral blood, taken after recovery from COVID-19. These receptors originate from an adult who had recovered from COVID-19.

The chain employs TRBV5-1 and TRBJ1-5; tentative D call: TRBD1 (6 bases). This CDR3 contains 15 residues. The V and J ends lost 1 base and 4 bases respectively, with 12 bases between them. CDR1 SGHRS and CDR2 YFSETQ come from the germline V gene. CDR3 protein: CASSLSGDLNQPQHF. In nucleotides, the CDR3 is TGCGCCAGCAGCTTGTCAGGGGACCTTAATCAGCCCCAGCATTTT.

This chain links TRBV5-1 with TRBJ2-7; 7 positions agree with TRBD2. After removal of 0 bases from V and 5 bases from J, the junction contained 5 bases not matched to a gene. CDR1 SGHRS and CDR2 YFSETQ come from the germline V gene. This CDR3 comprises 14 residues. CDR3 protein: CASSLVAGRDEQYF. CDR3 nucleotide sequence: TGCGCCAGCAGCTTGGTGGCAGGGAGGGACGAGCAGTACTTC.

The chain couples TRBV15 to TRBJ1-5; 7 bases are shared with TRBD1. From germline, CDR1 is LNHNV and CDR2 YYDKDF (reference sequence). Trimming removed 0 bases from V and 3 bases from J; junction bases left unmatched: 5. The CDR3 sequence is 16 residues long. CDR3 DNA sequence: TGTGCCACCAGCAGAGATTATGACAGGGTCAATCAGCCCCAGCATTTT. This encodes CATSRDYDRVNQPQHF.

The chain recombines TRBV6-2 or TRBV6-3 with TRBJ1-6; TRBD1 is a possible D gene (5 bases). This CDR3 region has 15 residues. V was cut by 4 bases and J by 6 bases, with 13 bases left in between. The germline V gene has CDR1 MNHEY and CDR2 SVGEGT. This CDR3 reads CASSSGVVFNSPLHF. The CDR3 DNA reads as TGTGCCAGCAGTTCGGGGGTCGTCTTTAATTCACCCCTCCACTTT.

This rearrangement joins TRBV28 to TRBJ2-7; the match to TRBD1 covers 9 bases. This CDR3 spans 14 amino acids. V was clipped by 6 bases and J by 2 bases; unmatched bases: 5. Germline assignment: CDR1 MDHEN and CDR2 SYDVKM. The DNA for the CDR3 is TGTGCCAGCAGCCCTTACAGGGGGCCCTACGAGCAGTACTTC. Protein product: CASSPYRGPYEQYF.

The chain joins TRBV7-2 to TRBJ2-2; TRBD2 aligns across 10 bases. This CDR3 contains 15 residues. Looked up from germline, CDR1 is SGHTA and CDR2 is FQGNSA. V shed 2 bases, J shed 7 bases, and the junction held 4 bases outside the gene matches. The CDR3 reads CASSLRLAGVGELFF. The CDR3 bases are TGTGCCAGCAGCTTAAGGCTAGCGGGGGTCGGGGAGCTGTTTTTT.

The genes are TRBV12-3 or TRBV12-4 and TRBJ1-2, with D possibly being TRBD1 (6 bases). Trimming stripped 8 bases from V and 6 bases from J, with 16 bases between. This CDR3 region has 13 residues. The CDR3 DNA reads TGTGCCAGCTTTAAGAGGGGGGCGGATGGCTACACCTTC. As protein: CASFKRGADGYTF.

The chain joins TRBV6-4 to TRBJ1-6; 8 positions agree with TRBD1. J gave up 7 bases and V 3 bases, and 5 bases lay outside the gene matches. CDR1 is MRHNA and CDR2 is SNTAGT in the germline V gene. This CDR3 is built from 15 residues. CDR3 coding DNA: TGTGCCAGCAGTGAAACGACAGGGGTGAATTCACCCCTCCACTTT. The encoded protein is CASSETTGVNSPLHF.

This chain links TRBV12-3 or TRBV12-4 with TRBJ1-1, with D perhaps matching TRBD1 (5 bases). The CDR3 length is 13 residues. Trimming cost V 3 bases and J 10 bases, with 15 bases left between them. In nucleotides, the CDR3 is TGTGCCAGCAGTTTGGGTCTGAAGGGACGAGCTTTCTTT. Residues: CASSLGLKGRAFF.

As DNA, the CDR3 is TGTGCCAGCAGGTCGGACGTTGGGAACACTGAAGCTTTCTTT. Translating gives CASRSDVGNTEAFF. V is TRBV6-6 and J is TRBJ1-1; D is ambiguous. Germline CDR1 is MNHNY and CDR2 is SVGAGI (reference sequence). V lost 6 bases and J 1 base, leaving 12 bases between the germline ends. This CDR3 region has 14 residues.

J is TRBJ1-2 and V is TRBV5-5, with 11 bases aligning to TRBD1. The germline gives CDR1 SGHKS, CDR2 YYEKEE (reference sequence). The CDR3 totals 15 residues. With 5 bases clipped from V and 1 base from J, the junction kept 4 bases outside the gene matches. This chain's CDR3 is CASRTGTGGNYGYTF. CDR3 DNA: TGTGCCAGCAGGACCGGGACAGGGGGTAACTATGGCTACACCTTC.

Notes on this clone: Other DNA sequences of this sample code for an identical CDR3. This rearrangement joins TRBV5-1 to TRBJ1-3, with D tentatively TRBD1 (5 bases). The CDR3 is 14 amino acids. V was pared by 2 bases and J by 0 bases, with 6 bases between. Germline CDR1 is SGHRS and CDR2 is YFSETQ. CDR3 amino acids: CASSLTGSGNTIYF. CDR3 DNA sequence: TGCGCCAGCAGCTTAACAGGCTCTGGAAACACCATATATTTT.

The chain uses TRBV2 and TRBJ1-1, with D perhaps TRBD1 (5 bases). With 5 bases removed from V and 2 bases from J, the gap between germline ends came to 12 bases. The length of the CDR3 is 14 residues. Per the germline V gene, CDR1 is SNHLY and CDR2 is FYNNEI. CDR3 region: CASSFQGTNTEAFF. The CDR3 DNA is TGTGCCAGCAGTTTTCAGGGTACCAACACTGAAGCTTTCTTT.

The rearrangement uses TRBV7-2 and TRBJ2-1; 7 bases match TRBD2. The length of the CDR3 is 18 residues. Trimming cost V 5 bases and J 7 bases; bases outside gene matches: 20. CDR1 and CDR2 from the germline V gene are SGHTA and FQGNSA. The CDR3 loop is CASSITNGGTPSLNEQFF. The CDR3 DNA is TGTGCCAGCAGCATCACAAACGGGGGGACTCCATCCCTAAATGAGCAGTTCTTC.

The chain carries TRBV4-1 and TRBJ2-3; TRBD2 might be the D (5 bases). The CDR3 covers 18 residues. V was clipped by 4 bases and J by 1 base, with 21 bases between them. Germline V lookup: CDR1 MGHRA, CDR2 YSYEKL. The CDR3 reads CASSLQLGTSGRTDTQYF. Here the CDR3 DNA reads TGCGCCAGCAGCCTCCAACTCGGTACAAGCGGACGCACAGATACGCAGTATTTT.

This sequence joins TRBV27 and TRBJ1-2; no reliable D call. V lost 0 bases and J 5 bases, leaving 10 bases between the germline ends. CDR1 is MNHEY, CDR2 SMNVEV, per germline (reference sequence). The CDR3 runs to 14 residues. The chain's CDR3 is CASSLSDGVYGYTF. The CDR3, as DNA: TGTGCCAGCAGTTTATCGGACGGAGTTTATGGCTACACCTTC.

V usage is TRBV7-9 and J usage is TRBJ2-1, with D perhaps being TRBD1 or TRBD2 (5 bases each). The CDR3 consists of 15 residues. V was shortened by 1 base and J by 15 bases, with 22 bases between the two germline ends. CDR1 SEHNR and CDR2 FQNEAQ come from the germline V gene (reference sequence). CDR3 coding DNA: TGTGCCAGCAGCTTAGGGGATCTGCGTGACCTTGGGGGGTTCTTC. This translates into CASSLGDLRDLGGFF.

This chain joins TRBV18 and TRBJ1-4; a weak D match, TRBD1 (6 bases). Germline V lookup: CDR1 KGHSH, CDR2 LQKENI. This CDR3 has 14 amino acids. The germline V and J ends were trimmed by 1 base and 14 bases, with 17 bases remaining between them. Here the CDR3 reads CASSPLSEQGSLFF. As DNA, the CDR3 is TGTGCCAGCTCACCACTTTCCGAACAGGGAAGCCTGTTTTTT.

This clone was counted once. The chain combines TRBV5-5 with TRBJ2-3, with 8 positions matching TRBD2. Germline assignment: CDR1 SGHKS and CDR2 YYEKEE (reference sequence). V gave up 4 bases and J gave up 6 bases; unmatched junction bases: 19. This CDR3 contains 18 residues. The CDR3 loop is CASSLHPDLAGLEDTQYF. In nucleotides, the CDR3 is TGTGCCAGCAGCCTCCACCCCGATCTAGCGGGCCTAGAGGATACGCAGTATTTT.

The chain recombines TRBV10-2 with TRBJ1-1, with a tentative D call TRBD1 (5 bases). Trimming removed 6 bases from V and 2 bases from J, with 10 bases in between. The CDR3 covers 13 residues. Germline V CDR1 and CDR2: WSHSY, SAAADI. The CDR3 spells CASRPGYNTEAFF. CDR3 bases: TGCGCCAGCAGACCAGGGTACAACACTGAAGCTTTCTTT.

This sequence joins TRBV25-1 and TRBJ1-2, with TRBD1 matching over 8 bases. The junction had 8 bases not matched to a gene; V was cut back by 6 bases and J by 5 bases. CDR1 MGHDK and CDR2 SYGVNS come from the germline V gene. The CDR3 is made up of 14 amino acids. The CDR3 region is CASSTDRVEYGYTF. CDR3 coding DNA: TGTGCCAGCAGCACGGACAGGGTGGAGTATGGCTACACCTTC.

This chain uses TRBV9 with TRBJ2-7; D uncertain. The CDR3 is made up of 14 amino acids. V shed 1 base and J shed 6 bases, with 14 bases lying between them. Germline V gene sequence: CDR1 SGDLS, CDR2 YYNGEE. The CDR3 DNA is TGTGCCAGCAGCGTAAGTCTACAACCTCTCGAGCAGTACTTC. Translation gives CASSVSLQPLEQYF.

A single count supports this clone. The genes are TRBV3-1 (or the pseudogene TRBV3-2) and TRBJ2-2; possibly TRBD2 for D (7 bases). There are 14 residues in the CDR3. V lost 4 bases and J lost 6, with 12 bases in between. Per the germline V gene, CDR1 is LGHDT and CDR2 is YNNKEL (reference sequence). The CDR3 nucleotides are TGTGCCAGCAGCCCAGGCGGGGGCCCCGGGGAGCTGTTTTTT. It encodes CASSPGGGPGELFF.

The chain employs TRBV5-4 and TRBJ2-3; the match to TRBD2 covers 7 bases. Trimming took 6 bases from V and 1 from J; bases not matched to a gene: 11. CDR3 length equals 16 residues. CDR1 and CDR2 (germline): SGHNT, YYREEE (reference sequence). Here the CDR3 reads CASTLGRGSGTDTQYF. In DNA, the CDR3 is TGTGCCAGCACCCTGGGGAGGGGCTCAGGCACAGATACGCAGTATTTT.

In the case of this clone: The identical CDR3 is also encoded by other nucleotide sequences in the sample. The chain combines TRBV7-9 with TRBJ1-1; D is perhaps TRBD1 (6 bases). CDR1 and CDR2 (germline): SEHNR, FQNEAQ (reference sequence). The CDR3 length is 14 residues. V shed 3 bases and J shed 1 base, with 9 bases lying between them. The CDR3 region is CASSFTGTNTEAFF. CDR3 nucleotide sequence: TGTGCCAGCAGCTTCACAGGGACGAACACTGAAGCTTTCTTT.

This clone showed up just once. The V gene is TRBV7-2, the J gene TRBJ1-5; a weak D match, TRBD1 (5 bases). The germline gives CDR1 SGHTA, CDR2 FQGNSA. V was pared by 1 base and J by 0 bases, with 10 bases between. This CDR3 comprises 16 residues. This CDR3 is CASSLVGGNSNQPQHF. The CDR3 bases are TGTGCCAGCAGCTTAGTGGGGGGGAATAGCAATCAGCCCCAGCATTTT.

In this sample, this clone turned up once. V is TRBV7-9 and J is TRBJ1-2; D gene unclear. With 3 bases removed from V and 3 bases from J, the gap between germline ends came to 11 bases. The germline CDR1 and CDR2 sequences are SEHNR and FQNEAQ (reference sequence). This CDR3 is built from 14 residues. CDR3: CASSFPYRDYGYTF. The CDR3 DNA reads TGTGCCAGCAGCTTCCCCTACAGAGACTATGGCTACACCTTC.